Each of the 10 T cell receptor beta chains below was sequenced from the same sample in a study of vaccination effects on CD4 cells after COVID-19. With the ViraFEST assay, the study expanded antigen-specific CD4+ T cells using viral peptide pools, then sequenced them. Following an approximately ten-day culture, CD4+ T cells were purified. By PCR, the person was confirmed to have had SARS-CoV-2 infection between March and December 2020. Sequencing used immunoSEQ multiplex PCR; TCRdb keeps in-frame clones, though not all of them. The sample gives about 45,000 clones, roughly two thirds of which show up once; about 30% is in the top ten. These receptors' targets are unknown. The specimen comprised CD4+ T cells from PBMCs cultured with a peptide pool, sampled before COVID-19 vaccination. These receptors all stem from a human donor who had a prior SARS-CoV-2 infection.

The chain joins TRBV14 to TRBJ1-5; 7 bases align to TRBD1. CDR3 length: 18 amino acids. CDR1 and CDR2 (germline): SGHDN, FVKESK. The V and J ends lost 0 bases and 3 bases, in that order; junction bases with no gene match: 11. The CDR3 sequence is CASSQDRSETGINQPQHF. The DNA for the CDR3 is TGTGCCAGCAGCCAAGATCGATCCGAGACAGGGATCAATCAGCCCCAGCATTTT.

The chain recombines TRBV5-1 with TRBJ2-3; 14 bases align to TRBD2. CDR1 and CDR2 (germline): SGHRS, YFSETQ. This CDR3 is 16 amino acids long. The ends lost 4 bases at V and 5 bases at J; junction bases unmatched: 6. The CDR3 here is CASSLGLAGGLDTQYF. The CDR3 region has the DNA TGCGCCAGCAGCCTCGGACTAGCGGGGGGTTTAGATACGCAGTATTTT.

This sequence joins TRBV3-1 (or the pseudogene TRBV3-2) and TRBJ2-3; 7 bases are a match to TRBD1. Germline V gene sequence: CDR1 LGHDT, CDR2 YNNKEL (reference sequence). The length of the CDR3 is 15 residues. The V segment lost 4 bases and the J segment 0 bases; nucleotides outside the gene matches: 4. CDR3 DNA: TGTGCCAGCAGCCCACCGGGACAGAGCACAGATACGCAGTATTTT. It translates to CASSPPGQSTDTQYF.

The gene calls are TRBV5-4 and TRBJ2-2; TRBD2 matches at 7 bases. Trimming at V came to 2 bases and at J to 6 bases, leaving 7 bases not matched to a gene. The CDR3 is 15 amino acids. The germline gives CDR1 SGHNT, CDR2 YYREEE (reference sequence). The CDR3 DNA reads TGTGCCAGCAGCTTTGGCGGGGGTCTCGCCGGGGAGCTGTTTTTT. Protein sequence: CASSFGGGLAGELFF.

The J gene is TRBJ2-3, the V gene TRBV9; D remains ambiguous. With 0 bases removed from V and 2 bases from J, the gap between germline ends came to 7 bases. The CDR3 consists of 14 residues. Germline V gene lookup returns CDR1 SGDLS and CDR2 YYNGEE. The CDR3 DNA reads TGTGCCAGCAGCGTAGTACAGAACACAGATACGCAGTATTTT. Its protein product is CASSVVQNTDTQYF.

This chain joins TRBV6-5 and TRBJ1-6; D unresolved. CDR1 MNHEY and CDR2 SVGAGI come from the germline V gene. Deletions cut 8 bases from V and 2 bases from J, with 7 bases between. The CDR3 is 13 residues long. The CDR3 loop is CASREAYNSPLHF. The CDR3 DNA reads as TGTGCCAGCCGGGAGGCCTATAATTCACCCCTCCACTTT.

This chain links TRBV5-1 with TRBJ2-7; D is perhaps TRBD2 (6 bases). The CDR3 totals 15 residues. The germline V gene encodes CDR1 SGHRS and CDR2 YFSETQ. The ends were cut back, 6 bases at V and 0 bases at J, with 16 bases in the middle. As DNA, the CDR3 is TGCGCCAGCAAAGAAGGTTGGGACTTCTCCTACGAGCAGTACTTC. Translating it yields CASKEGWDFSYEQYF.

The chain carries TRBV6-4 and TRBJ1-2; weak D call: TRBD1 (6 bases). V lost 6 bases and J 7 bases, leaving 15 bases between the germline ends. CDR1 and CDR2 (germline): MRHNA, SNTAGT. The CDR3 spans 13 residues. In DNA, the CDR3 is TGTGCCAGCAGCCCACAGGGCGGGGTTGGCTACACCTTC. Translating gives CASSPQGGVGYTF.

The genes are TRBV25-1 and TRBJ1-1, with D perhaps TRBD1 (5 bases). CDR1 is MGHDK and CDR2 is SYGVNS in the germline V gene. Trimming took 1 base from V and 1 from J, leaving 10 bases between them. The length of the CDR3 is 15 residues. CDR3 residues: CASSELGRRNTEAFF. The DNA for the CDR3 is TGTGCCAGCAGTGAATTGGGGCGGAGGAACACTGAAGCTTTCTTT.

The genes are TRBV6-5 and TRBJ2-3; possible D gene TRBD2, 5 bases. The germline gives CDR1 MNHEY, CDR2 SVGAGI. V lost 2 bases and J 2 bases, leaving 11 bases between the germline ends. The CDR3 spans 15 residues. The CDR3 DNA reads as TGTGCCAGCAGTTACCAGCGGCCGACCACAGATACGCAGTATTTT. Translation gives CASSYQRPTTDTQYF.